Listed here are 16 T cell receptor beta chains from one sample, sequenced in a study of memory CD4+ T cells and cytomegalovirus serostatus. Single viable CD3+CD4+CD8-CD45RO+ cells were sorted as the memory CD4+ T cells. Measured with immunoSEQ multiplex PCR; TCRdb has only the in-frame clones, and not every one. Counted here are just under 60,000 clones, about 81% occurring once; the ten biggest clones make up around 1%. What was sequenced was memory CD4+ T cells from blood. The origin of the receptors is an adult in good health and CMV-seronegative.

The J gene is TRBJ2-7, the V gene TRBV7-2, with 7 bases aligning to TRBD2. This CDR3 contains 12 residues. Germline CDR1 is SGHTA and CDR2 is FQGNSA. V lost 5 bases and J lost 5; bases outside the gene matches: 3. The CDR3 nucleotides are TGTGCCAGCAGCGGGACTATCCACGAGCAGTACTTC. This encodes CASSGTIHEQYF.

V is TRBV5-1 and J is TRBJ2-7; D may be TRBD1 or TRBD2 (5 bases each). The V end was cut by 4 bases, the J end by 8 bases, with 22 bases between. Germline CDR1 reads SGHRS; CDR2 reads YFSETQ. The CDR3 runs 15 residues. In nucleotides, the CDR3 is TGCGCCAGCAGCAACTACCGGGACCCGCCCAGCCAGCAGTACTTC. This codes for CASSNYRDPPSQQYF.

This chain joins TRBV6-5 and TRBJ2-5, with a possible D match to TRBD1 (6 bases). CDR3 length: 16 amino acids. Germline V gene data show CDR1 as MNHEY and CDR2 as SVGAGI. Trimming removed 4 bases from V and 2 bases from J, with 17 bases in between. The DNA of the CDR3 is TGTGCCAGCAGTTTGCGAGGGGGTTGGGGACAAGAGACCCAGTACTTC. Translating gives CASSLRGGWGQETQYF.

The J gene is TRBJ1-5, the V gene TRBV2; D is perhaps TRBD1 (5 bases). The V gene lost 7 bases and the J gene lost 6 bases, with 22 bases spanning the gap. From germline, CDR1 is SNHLY and CDR2 FYNNEI. The CDR3 is 16 residues long. CDR3 residues: CASNFFGAGTGQPQHF. CDR3 in DNA: TGTGCCAGCAACTTTTTCGGGGCAGGGACTGGTCAGCCCCAGCATTTT. Combining the CDR3 with reference TRBV2 and TRBJ1-5 gives the whole variable domain EPEVTQTPSHQVTQMGQEVILRCVPISNHLYFYWYRQILGQKVEFLVSFYNNEISEKSEIFDDQFSVERPDGSNFTLKIRSTKLEDSAMYFCASNFFGAGTGQPQHFGDGTRLSIL.

The chain is built from TRBV2 and TRBJ1-3; no definite D call. Between the trimmed V and J ends, which lost 6 bases and 5 bases, there was a span of 17 bases. The CDR3 is 15 amino acids. Germline CDR1 SNHLY, CDR2 FYNNEI. The CDR3 here is CASSVENQQRNTIYF. CDR3 nucleotide sequence: TGTGCCAGCAGCGTAGAAAATCAACAGAGAAACACCATATATTTT.

This clone was counted once. V usage is TRBV5-5 and J usage is TRBJ1-1; weak D call: TRBD1 (5 bases). V was shortened by 4 bases and J by 0 bases, with 13 bases between the two germline ends. Germline values: CDR1 SGHKS, CDR2 YYEKEE (reference sequence). The CDR3 length is 15 residues. The CDR3, as DNA: TGTGCCAGCAGCCAGACCCCGGGGGTGAACACTGAAGCTTTCTTT. It codes for CASSQTPGVNTEAFF.

CDR3 coding DNA: TGTGCCAGCAGCCAAGGGCAGCTTACTTCGAACACTGAAGCTTTCTTT. Translating it yields CASSQGQLTSNTEAFF. The gene calls are TRBV14 and TRBJ1-1; D gene ambiguous. The CDR3 sequence is 16 residues long. Germline-derived CDR1 and CDR2 are SGHDN and FVKESK. Trimming pared 1 base from V and 1 base from J, leaving 13 bases between.

This clone was observed once. The rearrangement joins TRBV19 to TRBJ1-5, with a weak D call TRBD1 (5 bases). Germline lookup yields CDR1 LNHDA and CDR2 SQIVND (reference sequence). Trimming pared 7 bases from V and 1 base from J, leaving 17 bases between. The CDR3 is 16 amino acids. Here the CDR3 reads CASIPNRGISNQPQHF. The CDR3 coding sequence is TGTGCCAGTATCCCTAATCGGGGGATAAGCAATCAGCCCCAGCATTTT.

The V call is TRBV5-6, the J call TRBJ1-5; a weak D match, TRBD1 (6 bases). V was trimmed by 2 bases and J by 0 bases, leaving 15 bases between them. The CDR3 loop spans 17 amino acids. Germline CDR1 SGHDT, CDR2 YYEEEE. CDR3 amino acids: CASSLEGGRNSNQPQHF. The CDR3 coding sequence is TGTGCCAGCAGCTTAGAGGGGGGCAGGAATAGCAATCAGCCCCAGCATTTT.

The chain combines TRBV7-3 with TRBJ2-7, with 9 bases that match TRBD1. Germline V CDR1 and CDR2: SGHTA, FQGTGA. This CDR3 contains 17 residues. Trimming at V came to 2 bases and at J to 6 bases, leaving 14 bases not matched to a gene. The CDR3, as DNA: TGTGCCAGCAGCTTAGATGACAGGGGGGTAGGACGAAGCGAGCAGTACTTC. Protein sequence: CASSLDDRGVGRSEQYF.

This sequence joins TRBV18 and TRBJ1-3; maybe TRBD1 (5 bases). The CDR3 runs to 15 residues. With 3 bases removed from V and 0 bases from J, the gap between germline ends came to 9 bases. Per the germline V gene, CDR1 is KGHSH and CDR2 is LQKENI. The CDR3 nucleotides read TGTGCCAGCTCACCGATCGACAGCTCTGGAAACACCATATATTTT. This translates into CASSPIDSSGNTIYF. Full variable domain (rest looked up from reference TRBV18 and TRBJ1-3): NAGVMQNPRHLVRRRGQEARLRCSPMKGHSHVYWYRQLPEEGLKFMVYLQKENIIDESGMPKERFSAEFPKEGPSILRIQQVVRGDSAAYFCASSPIDSSGNTIYFGEGSWLTVV.

V gene TRBV5-1 combines with J gene TRBJ1-1, with D perhaps TRBD1 (6 bases). The CDR3 runs 15 residues. Trimming took off 1 base at V and 4 bases at J, with 14 bases between the two ends. CDR1 and CDR2 from the germline V gene are SGHRS and YFSETQ. CDR3 region: CASSLRGQGGTEAFF. The CDR3 nucleotides read TGCGCCAGCAGCTTGAGGGGCCAAGGGGGCACTGAAGCTTTCTTT. The whole variable domain, filled in from reference TRBV5-1 and TRBJ1-1, reads KAGVTQTPRYLIKTRGQQVTLSCSPISGHRSVSWYQQTPGQGLQFLFEYFSETQRNKGNFPGRFSGRQFSNSRSEMNVSTLELGDSALYLCASSLRGQGGTEAFFGQGTRLTVV.

The chain employs TRBV29-1 and TRBJ2-1, with unresolved D. V was pared by 8 bases and J by 6 bases, with 14 bases between. This CDR3 has 12 residues. Germline values: CDR1 SQVTM, CDR2 ANQGSEA. The CDR3 bases are TGCAGCTCCGAATACCCCCCCAATGAGCAGTTCTTC. Translating it yields CSSEYPPNEQFF.

V usage is TRBV6-5 and J usage is TRBJ1-1, with D maybe TRBD1 (6 bases). Trimming took 4 bases from V and 9 from J, leaving 21 bases between them. CDR3 length equals 15 residues. Germline CDR1 and CDR2: MNHEY and SVGAGI. The CDR3 is CASSSPSGGRSQAFF. The CDR3 nucleotides read TGTGCCAGCAGTTCCCCTTCCGGGGGCCGGTCTCAAGCTTTCTTT.

The V call is TRBV6-1, the J call TRBJ2-2; no reliable D call. Trimming removed 1 base at V and 4 bases at J, with 10 bases between. CDR1 is MNHNS, CDR2 SASEGT, per germline. CDR3 length: 15 residues. The CDR3 is CASSEGGIGTGELFF. For the CDR3, the DNA is TGTGCCAGCAGTGAAGGGGGAATTGGCACCGGGGAGCTGTTTTTT.

This clone has a single count. The chain couples TRBV5-1 to TRBJ1-4, with D uncertain. Germline CDR1 SGHRS, CDR2 YFSETQ. The CDR3 has 11 amino acids. Trimming pared 3 bases from V and 8 bases from J, leaving 5 bases between. The chain's CDR3 is CASSSTEKLFF. Written as DNA, the CDR3 is TGCGCCAGCAGCTCGACGGAAAAACTGTTTTTT.